The clone carrying this T cell receptor beta chain was seen only a few times. The V gene end was trimmed by 4 bases and the J gene end by 7 bases; junction bases not matched to a gene: 10. The CDR3 extends over 16 amino acids. CDR1 is WNHNN and CDR2 is SYGVQD in the germline V gene (reference sequence). The data were produced by immunoSEQ multiplex PCR, yet TCRdb's version contains in-frame clones alone and is incomplete. Of 100,000 to 120,000 clones detected, around 93% appear once; the ten largest clones hold over 6%. This sample was taken from a study of T cell responses to AZD1222 COVID-19 vaccine.

This clonotype originated in an adult in good health. Sequences were derived from peripheral blood, sampled on day 0 of AZD1222 vaccination. The genes are TRBV10-1 and TRBJ2-2; TRBD2 matches 9 bases. The CDR3, as DNA: TGCGCCAGCAGTGTTTCGACTAGCGGTGGCGGCGGGGAGCTGTTTTTT. It yields the protein CASSVSTSGGGGELFF.